A single sample is the source of the 24 T cell receptor beta chains below, sequenced in a study of long-term antiretroviral therapy in people with HIV. The assay used was immunoSEQ (version v3.0), run at survey level. The repertoire was sequenced with immunoSEQ multiplex PCR; TCRdb's copy has only in-frame clones and lacks some. The data contain 20,000 to 25,000 clones, about 83% of them singletons. The specimen comprised unsorted PBMCs, sampled 3 years after starting antiretroviral therapy. The receptors come from a man aged 18 to 30 with HIV.

This chain links TRBV7-9 with TRBJ1-1; possible D gene TRBD1, 6 bases. Germline CDR1 and CDR2: SEHNR and FQNEAQ (reference sequence). This CDR3 has 15 residues. V lost 7 bases, J lost 6 bases, and 21 bases lay in between. CDR3 sequence (DNA): TGTGCCAGCATCAATCGACAGGCGAACTTCGCTGAAGCTTTCTTT. Its protein product is CASINRQANFAEAFF.

Only a few counts were recorded for this clone. CDR3: CASSLIPLPGDAFF. CDR3 in DNA: TGTGCCAGCAGTTTGATTCCCCTGCCAGGGGATGCTTTCTTT. The V call is TRBV28, the J call TRBJ1-1; D is perhaps TRBD1 (6 bases). Germline V gives CDR1 MDHEN, CDR2 SYDVKM. V dropped 3 bases and J dropped 11 bases, with 19 bases sitting between them. This CDR3 region has 14 residues.

The V and J genes are TRBV5-1 and TRBJ2-5, with D perhaps matching TRBD1 or TRBD2 (5 bases each). The length of the CDR3 is 14 residues. The germline V and J ends were trimmed by 2 bases and 2 bases, with 10 bases remaining between them. Germline-derived CDR1 and CDR2 are SGHRS and YFSETQ. CDR3 sequence (DNA): TGCGCCAGCAGCTTTGTGGGGGAGCAAGAGACCCAGTACTTC. Its protein product is CASSFVGEQETQYF.

The V gene is TRBV14, the J gene TRBJ1-2, with D possibly TRBD1 on 5 matching bases. This CDR3 comprises 15 residues. The V gene lost 3 bases and the J gene lost 2 bases, with 13 bases spanning the gap. The germline V gene encodes CDR1 SGHDN and CDR2 FVKESK. CDR3 DNA: TGTGCCAGCAGCCAGACACCGGGACCGAACTATGGCTACACCTTC. It yields the protein CASSQTPGPNYGYTF. The complete variable domain, with remaining parts taken from reference TRBV14 and TRBJ1-2, reads EAGVTQFPSHSVIEKGQTVTLRCDPISGHDNLYWYRRVMGKEIKFLLHFVKESKQDESGMPNNRFLAERTGGTYSTLKVQPAELEDSGVYFCASSQTPGPNYGYTFGSGTRLTVV.

The count of this clone is one. This sequence joins TRBV28 and TRBJ2-3; unclear D gene. The CDR3 is 11 amino acids. Germline CDR1 is MDHEN and CDR2 is SYDVKM. Trimming took off 4 bases at V and 3 bases at J, with 2 bases between the two ends. CDR3 region: CASSSTDTQYF. CDR3 bases: TGTGCCAGCAGTTCTACAGATACGCAGTATTTT. The full variable domain, completed using reference TRBV28 and TRBJ2-3, is DVKVTQSSRYLVKRTGEKVFLECVQDMDHENMFWYRQDPGLGLRLIYFSYDVKMKEKGDIPEGYSVSREKKERFSLILESASTNQTSMYLCASSSTDTQYFGPGTRLTVL.

The rearrangement links TRBV6-6 to TRBJ1-3; D possibly corresponds to TRBD1 (5 bases). CDR3 length: 15 amino acids. CDR1 is MNHNY and CDR2 is SVGAGI in the germline V gene (reference sequence). V lost 4 bases and J 0 bases, leaving 10 bases between the germline ends. The CDR3 reads CASSSGPLSGNTIYF. The CDR3 DNA sequence: TGTGCCAGCAGTTCGGGGCCCCTCTCTGGAAACACCATATATTTT.

The genes are TRBV2 and TRBJ2-7; the match to TRBD2 covers 7 bases. The CDR3 has 13 amino acids. Germline V CDR1 and CDR2: SNHLY, FYNNEI. V shed 9 bases, J shed 0 bases, and the junction held 5 bases outside the gene matches. The CDR3 nucleotides are TGTGCCAGAGGGAGGGAGAGCTCCTACGAGCAGTACTTC. Its protein product is CARGRESSYEQYF.

This clone came up a few times. The V call is TRBV7-9, the J call TRBJ1-4, with D possibly matching TRBD1 (6 bases). The CDR3 is 15 amino acids. Germline V gene sequence: CDR1 SEHNR, CDR2 FQNEAQ (reference sequence). Trimming stripped 4 bases from V and 7 bases from J, with 16 bases between. Here the CDR3 DNA reads TGTGCCAGCAGCTATCACAGGGCTGCAGGTGAAAAACTGTTTTTT. Protein: CASSYHRAAGEKLFF. The variable domain in full, with the rest retrieved from reference TRBV7-9 and TRBJ1-4, is DTGVSQNPRHKITKRGQNVTFRCDPISEHNRLYWYRQTLGQGPEFLTYFQNEAQLEKSRLLSDRFSAERPKGSFSTLEIQRTEQGDSAMYLCASSYHRAAGEKLFFGSGTQLSVL.

This clone is termed medium-sized. J is TRBJ2-7 and V is TRBV6-1, with 7 bases lining up with TRBD1. The germline gives CDR1 MNHNS, CDR2 SASEGT. This CDR3 region has 14 residues. Germline trimming cut 2 bases from V and 6 bases from J; bases unmatched to any gene: 7. CDR3 in amino acids: CASSELEGASEQYF. CDR3 sequence (DNA): TGTGCCAGCAGTGAACTCGAGGGGGCTAGCGAGCAGTACTTC.

This chain uses TRBV2 with TRBJ1-2, with 9 bases identical to TRBD1. The CDR3 runs to 15 residues. CDR1 is SNHLY and CDR2 is FYNNEI in the germline V gene. V was clipped by 5 bases and J by 4 bases; unmatched bases: 8. CDR3 region: CASSLTGGGRYGYTF. CDR3 nucleotide sequence: TGTGCCAGCAGTCTCACAGGGGGCGGCCGCTATGGCTACACCTTC. Complete variable domain (other parts from reference TRBV2 and TRBJ1-2): EPEVTQTPSHQVTQMGQEVILRCVPISNHLYFYWYRQILGQKVEFLVSFYNNEISEKSEIFDDQFSVERPDGSNFTLKIRSTKLEDSAMYFCASSLTGGGRYGYTFGSGTRLTVV.

The chain uses TRBV7-9 and TRBJ1-5; D unresolved. CDR3 length: 12 residues. V was trimmed by 3 bases and J by 4 bases, leaving 4 bases between them. Germline CDR1 reads SEHNR; CDR2 reads FQNEAQ (reference sequence). This CDR3 reads CASSLDNQPQHF. In nucleotides, the CDR3 is TGTGCCAGCAGCTTGGATAATCAGCCCCAGCATTTT. The full variable domain, with the rest looked up from reference TRBV7-9 and TRBJ1-5, is DTGVSQNPRHKITKRGQNVTFRCDPISEHNRLYWYRQTLGQGPEFLTYFQNEAQLEKSRLLSDRFSAERPKGSFSTLEIQRTEQGDSAMYLCASSLDNQPQHFGDGTRLSIL.

The genes are TRBV5-1 and TRBJ1-2; no firm D call. Germline-derived CDR1 and CDR2 are SGHRS and YFSETQ. The CDR3 is made up of 13 amino acids. The germline V and J ends were trimmed by 2 bases and 6 bases, with 11 bases remaining between them. CDR3 residues: CASSLPGSDGYTF. The CDR3 coding sequence is TGCGCCAGCAGCTTACCCGGTTCGGATGGCTACACCTTC.

The gene calls are TRBV14 and TRBJ1-4; D is unresolved. CDR3 length: 19 residues. V gave up 0 bases and J gave up 0 bases, with 17 bases separating them. CDR1 and CDR2 (germline): SGHDN, FVKESK. CDR3 nucleotide sequence: TGTGCCAGCAGCCAAGATTTTATTAAGGGCCTAACAACTAATGAAAAACTGTTTTTT. Translated, it gives CASSQDFIKGLTTNEKLFF.

The rearrangement uses TRBV7-9 and TRBJ2-7; D perhaps matches TRBD2 (5 bases). The CDR3 runs to 15 residues. The germline CDR1 and CDR2 sequences are SEHNR and FQNEAQ (reference sequence). Trimming shortened V by 5 bases and J by 1 base, and 15 bases separated the two germline ends. The CDR3 region has the DNA TGTGCCAGCAGCAACCCGACGGACTTATCCTACGAGCAGTACTTC. Translated, it gives CASSNPTDLSYEQYF.

The chain joins TRBV7-9 to TRBJ2-2; either TRBD1 or TRBD2 may fit D (5 bases each). There are 17 residues in the CDR3. Germline lookup yields CDR1 SEHNR and CDR2 FQNEAQ (reference sequence). The V end lost 3 bases, the J end lost 1 base, and 15 bases lay between the germline ends. CDR3 sequence reads: CASSLFPGTENTGELFF. As DNA, the CDR3 is TGTGCCAGCAGCTTGTTTCCCGGGACGGAGAACACCGGGGAGCTGTTTTTT.

The CDR3 reads CASSISIRAQETQYF. The DNA for the CDR3 is TGTGCCAGTAGTATCTCAATTAGGGCGCAAGAGACCCAGTACTTC. The chain recombines TRBV19 with TRBJ2-5, with D hard to call. The CDR3 is 15 residues long. The germline gives CDR1 LNHDA, CDR2 SQIVND (reference sequence). Deletions cut 3 bases from V and 2 bases from J, with 13 bases between.

The V and J genes are TRBV5-6 and TRBJ2-6; 7 nucleotides agree with TRBD1. This CDR3 is built from 17 residues. The V segment lost 2 bases and the J segment 0 bases; nucleotides outside the gene matches: 5. Germline assignment: CDR1 SGHDT and CDR2 YYEEEE. The CDR3 DNA is TGTGCCAGCAGCTTCGACAGGGACGTCTCTGGGGCCAACGTCCTGACTTTC. Translating gives CASSFDRDVSGANVLTF.

V and J are TRBV5-4 and TRBJ1-1, with a possible D match to TRBD1 (6 bases). The CDR3 is 13 amino acids. The germline CDR1 and CDR2 sequences are SGHNT and YYREEE (reference sequence). Trimming left V 4 bases short and J 8 bases short, with 15 bases between. For the CDR3, the DNA is TGTGCCAGCAGCCAGGACAGCAGTATAGAAGCTTTCTTT. The encoded protein is CASSQDSSIEAFF.

Written as DNA, the CDR3 is TGTGCCAGCAGCCACGGACAGAGTAGCTCTGGGGCCAACGTCCTGACTTTC. Its protein product is CASSHGQSSSGANVLTF. This rearrangement joins TRBV28 to TRBJ2-6, with D tentatively TRBD1 (6 bases). The V gene lost 6 bases and the J gene lost 0 bases, with 15 bases spanning the gap. The CDR3 runs to 17 residues. The germline V gene has CDR1 MDHEN and CDR2 SYDVKM. Looking up the rest from reference TRBV28 and TRBJ2-6 gives the full variable domain: DVKVTQSSRYLVKRTGEKVFLECVQDMDHENMFWYRQDPGLGLRLIYFSYDVKMKEKGDIPEGYSVSREKKERFSLILESASTNQTSMYLCASSHGQSSSGANVLTFGAGSRLTVL.

The chain uses TRBV5-1 and TRBJ2-3; 9 bases map to TRBD2. The V gene's germline CDR1 is SGHRS and CDR2 YFSETQ. The CDR3 is 17 amino acids. V shed 0 bases and J 5 bases; nucleotides not matched to a gene: 10. The CDR3 sequence: CASSLVGGTSLGDTQYF. The CDR3 DNA reads as TGCGCCAGCAGCTTGGTTGGGGGGACTAGCCTTGGAGATACGCAGTATTTT.

This sequence joins TRBV19 and TRBJ2-3; D is unresolved. Germline V CDR1 and CDR2: LNHDA, SQIVND (reference sequence). The CDR3 runs to 12 residues. Trimming stripped 4 bases from V and 3 bases from J, with 5 bases between. CDR3 residues: CASSTDTDTQYF. The DNA of the CDR3 is TGTGCCAGTAGTACTGATACAGATACGCAGTATTTT. The variable domain in full, completed from reference TRBV19 and TRBJ2-3, reads DGGITQSPKYLFRKEGQNVTLSCEQNLNHDAMYWYRQDPGQGLRLIYYSQIVNDFQKGDIAEGYSVSREKKESFPLTVTSAQKNPTAFYLCASSTDTDTQYFGPGTRLTVL.

The V and J genes are TRBV4-2 and TRBJ2-5; 8 bases fit TRBD2. Trimming at V came to 1 base and at J to 2 bases, leaving 3 bases not matched to a gene. This CDR3 has 15 residues. Germline CDR1 reads LGHNA; CDR2 reads YNFKEQ. CDR3: CASSQGGGLQETQYF. The CDR3 region has the DNA TGTGCCAGCAGCCAAGGCGGGGGGCTTCAAGAGACCCAGTACTTC.

With respect to this clone: Germline and junction disagree at one end, which may indicate a read error. The genes are TRBV7-7 and TRBJ2-2; tentative D call: TRBD1 (6 bases). Germline lookup yields CDR1 SSHAT and CDR2 FNYEAQ (reference sequence). There are 18 residues in the CDR3. CDR3 region: CASSARSSVGGNTGELFF. Written as DNA, the CDR3 is TGTGCTAGCAGCGCCCGGTCGTCTGTAGGGGGGAACACCGGGGAGCTGTTTTTT.

This chain uses TRBV27 with TRBJ2-3; TRBD1 or TRBD2 may be the D gene (5 bases each). Germline-derived CDR1 and CDR2 are MNHEY and SMNVEV (reference sequence). The CDR3 has 14 residues. The germline V and J ends were trimmed by 5 bases and 0 bases, with 9 bases remaining between them. The CDR3: CASSHRDSTDTQYF. The CDR3 bases are TGTGCCAGCAGTCATCGGGACAGCACAGATACGCAGTATTTT.